Listed here are 20 T cell receptor beta chains from one sample, sequenced in a study of T cells in localized non-small cell lung cancer. Sequencing was performed with immunoSEQ multiplex PCR; in TCRdb, only in-frame clones are kept and a portion is missing. The sample includes around 41,000 clones, roughly 84% seen only once; the top ten take roughly 8%. Sample: PBMCs, taken before any cancer treatment. These receptors all stem from a man aged 35 to 70 with stage II lung adenocarcinoma.

The J gene is TRBJ2-3, the V gene TRBV7-2; 9 nucleotides match TRBD2. Trimming took 1 base from V and 7 from J; bases not matched to a gene: 6. CDR1 and CDR2 (germline): SGHTA, FQGNSA. The CDR3 covers 15 residues. CDR3 amino acids: CASSLEAGGRYTQYF. CDR3 DNA sequence: TGTGCCAGCAGCTTAGAAGCGGGGGGACGGTATACGCAGTATTTT. Full variable domain (remainder filled in from reference TRBV7-2 and TRBJ2-3): GAGVSQSPSNKVTEKGKDVELRCDPISGHTALYWYRQSLGQGLEFLIYFQGNSAPDKSGLPSDRFSAERTGGSVSTLTIQRTQQEDSAVYLCASSLEAGGRYTQYFGPGTRLTVL.

The J gene is TRBJ2-1, the V gene TRBV5-3, with D maybe TRBD1 (6 bases). TRBV5-3 is noted as an ORF with a role that remains uncertain. Trimming took 0 bases from V and 6 from J, leaving 10 bases between them. This CDR3 has 14 amino acids. In nucleotides, the CDR3 is TGTGCCAGAAGCTTGGCCGACAGGTTCAATGAGCAGTTCTTC. It encodes CARSLADRFNEQFF.

The rearrangement uses TRBV28 and TRBJ1-4; tentative D call: TRBD1 (5 bases). V lost 3 bases and J 0 bases, leaving 26 bases between the germline ends. The CDR3 is made up of 21 amino acids. CDR1 and CDR2 from the germline V gene are MDHEN and SYDVKM. The CDR3 nucleotides are TGTGCCAGCAGTTTCAATAACCCACTCCAGGGACGGGACGCAACTAATGAAAAACTGTTTTTT. This codes for CASSFNNPLQGRDATNEKLFF.

This clone was observed a single time. V usage is TRBV2 and J usage is TRBJ1-4, with TRBD1 as a possible D gene (5 bases). Trimming removed 6 bases from V and 4 bases from J, with 12 bases in between. The germline gives CDR1 SNHLY, CDR2 FYNNEI. This CDR3 has 14 amino acids. CDR3 residues: CASSSGIVNEKLFF. The CDR3 DNA reads as TGTGCCAGCAGCTCAGGGATTGTTAATGAAAAACTGTTTTTT.

This sequence joins TRBV11-2 and TRBJ2-1; TRBD2 aligns across 10 bases. Losses at the gene ends were 7 bases for V and 5 bases for J; bases not matched to a gene: 11. This CDR3 has 16 amino acids. Germline assignment: CDR1 SGHAT and CDR2 FQNNGV. The CDR3 nucleotides are TGTGCCAGCAACCCTCCCGGAGGACTAGCGGACAATGAGCAGTTCTTC. It specifies CASNPPGGLADNEQFF.

A single count supports this clone. The V call is TRBV5-6, the J call TRBJ1-5; maybe TRBD1 (5 bases). CDR1 and CDR2 (germline): SGHDT, YYEEEE. V lost 3 bases to trimming and J lost 6 bases, with 16 bases between them. CDR3 length equals 15 residues. The CDR3 DNA is TGTGCCAGCAGCTCTCAGGGAGGGTACGGTCAGCCCCAGCATTTT. Translating gives CASSSQGGYGQPQHF. Full variable domain (outside the CDR3, taken from reference TRBV5-6 and TRBJ1-5): DAGVTQSPTHLIKTRGQQVTLRCSPKSGHDTVSWYQQALGQGPQFIFQYYEEEERQRGNFPDRFSGHQFPNYSSELNVNALLLGDSALYLCASSSQGGYGQPQHFGDGTRLSIL.

The chain carries TRBV5-5 and TRBJ2-2; 12 bases match TRBD2. In germline, CDR1 is SGHKS, CDR2 YYEKEE (reference sequence). Unmatched junction bases numbered 8, after V lost 4 bases and J lost 4 bases. The CDR3 runs to 17 residues. The CDR3 bases are TGTGCCAGCAGCCCGCTAGCGGGGGGGCCTGGCACCGGGGAGCTGTTTTTT. This sequence encodes CASSPLAGGPGTGELFF. Using reference TRBV5-5 and TRBJ2-2 for the parts outside the CDR3, the full variable domain is DAGVTQSPTHLIKTRGQQVTLRCSPISGHKSVSWYQQVLGQGPQFIFQYYEKEERGRGNFPDRFSARQFPNYSSELNVNALLLGDSALYLCASSPLAGGPGTGELFFGEGSRLTVL.

The chain has TRBV5-4 and TRBJ2-3; D may be TRBD2 (6 bases). V shed 4 bases and J shed 4 bases, with 16 bases lying between them. The CDR3 sequence is 15 residues long. The germline V gene has CDR1 SGHNT and CDR2 YYREEE (reference sequence). The CDR3 here is CASSVTSGVADTQYF. The CDR3 DNA is TGTGCCAGCAGCGTGACCTCGGGGGTTGCAGATACGCAGTATTTT.

The chain has TRBV6-4 and TRBJ2-1, with D unresolved. The CDR3 runs to 15 residues. V gave up 3 bases and J gave up 9 bases, with 18 bases separating them. From germline, CDR1 is MRHNA and CDR2 SNTAGT. DNA of the CDR3: TGTGCCAGCAGTGAAGGTGGGTACGTGGTTGGTGAGCAGTTCTTC. Translation gives CASSEGGYVVGEQFF.

This rearrangement joins TRBV5-8 to TRBJ1-1; tentatively, D is TRBD1 (6 bases). V gave up 5 bases and J gave up 0 bases, with 14 bases separating them. In germline, CDR1 is SGHTS, CDR2 YDEGEE. The CDR3 runs to 15 residues. CDR3 coding DNA: TGTGCCAGCAGGTACCGACAGGTTATGAACACTGAAGCTTTCTTT. It translates to CASRYRQVMNTEAFF.

This clone was found once. The chain uses TRBV10-3 and TRBJ2-1; 11 positions agree with TRBD2. The CDR3 is 15 residues long. The germline V gene encodes CDR1 ENHRY and CDR2 SYGVKD. V trimming: 10 bases; J trimming: 6 bases; junction bases outside the gene matches: 11. The CDR3 DNA sequence: TGTGCCACGGGTAGCGGGGGGGCCGGGGGCAATGAGCAGTTCTTC. This translates into CATGSGGAGGNEQFF.

The gene calls are TRBV5-5 and TRBJ2-2, with 8 bases fitting TRBD1. V was clipped by 7 bases and J by 0 bases; unmatched bases: 2. Germline V gene data show CDR1 as SGHKS and CDR2 as YYEKEE (reference sequence). The CDR3 spans 14 residues. Written as DNA, the CDR3 is TGTGCCAGCGGACAGGGACCGAACACCGGGGAGCTGTTTTTT. Translating gives CASGQGPNTGELFF.

The rearrangement joins TRBV18 to TRBJ2-5; the match to TRBD1 covers 10 bases. The germline V gene has CDR1 KGHSH and CDR2 LQKENI. The V segment lost 6 bases and the J segment 8 bases; nucleotides outside the gene matches: 6. The CDR3 has 13 residues. CDR3: CASSGTGEGTQYF. The CDR3 nucleotides are TGTGCCAGCTCTGGGACAGGGGAAGGTACCCAGTACTTC.

CDR3 protein: CASSSGGGPYNEQFF. The DNA of the CDR3 is TGCGCCAGCAGCTCAGGCGGGGGGCCCTACAATGAGCAGTTCTTC. The chain uses TRBV10-2 and TRBJ2-1; 8 bases line up with TRBD2. The J segment lost 2 bases and the V segment lost 6 bases, leaving 6 bases of the junction unmatched. Germline V lookup: CDR1 WSHSY, CDR2 SAAADI. This CDR3 region has 15 residues.

The rearrangement links TRBV4-1 to TRBJ2-1; D is unresolved. Germline CDR1 MGHRA, CDR2 YSYEKL. This CDR3 is built from 11 residues. The ends were cut back, 4 bases at V and 5 bases at J, with 3 bases in the middle. For the CDR3, the DNA is TGCGCCAGCAGCCTTAACAATGAGCAGTTCTTC. It yields the protein CASSLNNEQFF.

This clone was seen a handful of times. The genes are TRBV5-1 and TRBJ1-2; 8 nucleotides agree with TRBD1. Germline assignment: CDR1 SGHRS and CDR2 YFSETQ. CDR3 length: 14 residues. With V trimmed by 0 bases and J by 12 bases, 10 bases remained unmatched. The CDR3: CASSLAKDRVSDTF. The CDR3 DNA is TGCGCCAGCAGCTTGGCCAAGGACAGGGTAAGTGACACCTTC.

This chain connects TRBV5-6 to TRBJ1-5; unclear D gene. Germline CDR1 and CDR2: SGHDT and YYEEEE. The CDR3 has 13 residues. Trimming pared 0 bases from V and 5 bases from J, leaving 6 bases between. The CDR3 is CASSLDQDQPQHF. In DNA form, the CDR3 reads TGTGCCAGCAGCTTGGACCAGGATCAGCCCCAGCATTTT.

This clone appeared a few times. The J gene is TRBJ1-1, the V gene TRBV7-9; D remains unclear. CDR3 length: 12 amino acids. CDR1 is SEHNR and CDR2 is FQNEAQ in the germline V gene (reference sequence). The ends were cut back, 4 bases at V and 4 bases at J, with 7 bases in the middle. CDR3 protein: CASSSVSTEAFF. CDR3 in DNA: TGTGCCAGCAGCTCCGTGAGCACTGAAGCTTTCTTT.

V usage is TRBV2 and J usage is TRBJ1-5, with 8 bases lining up with TRBD1. Per germline, CDR1 SNHLY and CDR2 FYNNEI. Losses at the gene ends were 3 bases for V and 0 bases for J; bases not matched to a gene: 1. This CDR3 region has 15 residues. CDR3 sequence: CASSDRGLSNQPQHF. CDR3 nucleotide sequence: TGTGCCAGCAGTGACAGGGGGCTTAGCAATCAGCCCCAGCATTTT.

This clone was detected a few times. The chain carries TRBV9 and TRBJ1-4, with TRBD1 matching over 7 bases. The germline V gene has CDR1 SGDLS and CDR2 YYNGEE. V lost 2 bases and J lost 1; bases outside the gene matches: 2. The CDR3 covers 15 residues. Here the CDR3 DNA reads TGTGCCAGCAGCGTGTCAGGGGGAACTAATGAAAAACTGTTTTTT. Its protein product is CASSVSGGTNEKLFF.